Below are 29 T cell receptor beta chains sequenced from a single sample in a study of blood T cell repertoires in COVID-19. Produced via immunoSEQ multiplex PCR; TCRdb's table is partial and in-frame only. The sample carries about 160,000 clones, 60% to 85% recorded once. The sample consisted of peripheral blood. The source of these receptors is a woman aged 55-70 years with COVID-19, enrolled during active disease.

The chain joins TRBV5-1 to TRBJ2-1, with D perhaps matching TRBD1 (5 bases). Trimming removed 0 bases from V and 8 bases from J, with 18 bases in between. Germline V gene sequence: CDR1 SGHRS, CDR2 YFSETQ. This CDR3 is built from 16 residues. CDR3 nucleotides: TGCGCCAGCAGCTTGGTAGTGACAGTGAATCAAGATGAGCAGTTCTTC. This codes for CASSLVVTVNQDEQFF. The full variable domain, with the rest looked up from reference TRBV5-1 and TRBJ2-1, is KAGVTQTPRYLIKTRGQQVTLSCSPISGHRSVSWYQQTPGQGLQFLFEYFSETQRNKGNFPGRFSGRQFSNSRSEMNVSTLELGDSALYLCASSLVVTVNQDEQFFGPGTRLTVL.

This rearrangement joins TRBV19 to TRBJ1-6, with 7 bases that match TRBD1. In germline, CDR1 is LNHDA, CDR2 SQIVND (reference sequence). V lost 0 bases to trimming and J lost 9 bases; unmatched junction nucleotides: 5. The CDR3 contains 15 residues. The CDR3 coding sequence is TGTGCCAGTAGTATAGACCCTGCAGGGGGTTCACCCCTCCACTTT. Its protein is CASSIDPAGGSPLHF.

Written as DNA, the CDR3 is TGTGCCAGCAGCTGGGACAAAGCCTACGAGCAGTACTTC. Its translation is CASSWDKAYEQYF. The chain carries TRBV7-6 and TRBJ2-7; weak D call: TRBD1 (6 bases). The CDR3 spans 13 residues. The V end was cut by 4 bases, the J end by 2 bases, with 9 bases between. Germline V gene lookup returns CDR1 SGHVS and CDR2 FNYEAQ. The entire variable domain, with the rest obtained from reference TRBV7-6 and TRBJ2-7, is as follows: GAGVSQSPRYKVTKRGQDVALRCDPISGHVSLYWYRQALGQGPEFLTYFNYEAQQDKSGLPNDRFSAERPEGSISTLTIQRTEQRDSAMYRCASSWDKAYEQYFGPGTRLTVT.

This chain links TRBV7-2 with TRBJ2-1; D gene uncertain. The CDR3 runs to 18 residues. V lost 6 bases and J 0 bases, leaving 21 bases between the germline ends. From germline, CDR1 is SGHTA and CDR2 FQGNSA. CDR3: CASSGSLWSGSSYNEQFF. Written as DNA, the CDR3 is TGTGCCAGCAGTGGATCCCTCTGGAGTGGCTCCTCCTACAATGAGCAGTTCTTC.

The J gene is TRBJ2-6, the V gene TRBV19; TRBD1 is a possible D gene (6 bases). Germline V gives CDR1 LNHDA, CDR2 SQIVND (reference sequence). The CDR3 has 19 amino acids. The V end was cut by 6 bases, the J end by 0 bases, with 21 bases between. DNA of the CDR3: TGTGCCAGTAGAGGGGTTAGGCAGGGGCCAAGCTCTGGGGCCAACGTCCTGACTTTC. Its protein product is CASRGVRQGPSSGANVLTF.

V is TRBV5-4 and J is TRBJ1-4; 9 bases agree with TRBD1. The junction had 5 bases not matched to a gene; V was cut back by 4 bases and J by 4 bases. The length of the CDR3 is 15 residues. Per the germline V gene, CDR1 is SGHNT and CDR2 is YYREEE (reference sequence). CDR3 sequence: CASSPDRGDNEKLFF. CDR3 bases: TGTGCCAGCAGCCCGGACAGGGGAGATAATGAAAAACTGTTTTTT.

V is TRBV6-2 or TRBV6-3 and J is TRBJ2-7; 8 nucleotides align to TRBD2. Germline values: CDR1 MNHEY, CDR2 SVGEGT. J gave up 4 bases and V 2 bases, and 7 bases lay outside the gene matches. This CDR3 is built from 15 residues. CDR3 sequence: CASSYLREGLYEQYF. In DNA form, the CDR3 reads TGTGCCAGCAGTTACCTCCGGGAGGGCCTGTACGAGCAGTACTTC.

This clone was detected once. The V gene is TRBV2, the J gene TRBJ1-4, with D tentatively TRBD1 (6 bases). This CDR3 has 15 amino acids. V was cut by 6 bases and J by 4 bases, with 15 bases left in between. Germline assignment: CDR1 SNHLY and CDR2 FYNNEI. CDR3 region: CASRAFTGLNEKLFF. The CDR3 DNA sequence: TGTGCCAGCAGAGCTTTCACAGGGCTTAATGAAAAACTGTTTTTT.

This clone showed up just once. This chain joins TRBV11-1 and TRBJ2-1, with D possibly matching TRBD2 (6 bases). The CDR3 runs to 16 residues. Germline CDR1 and CDR2: SGHAT and FQDESV (reference sequence). Trimming stripped 5 bases from V and 0 bases from J, with 14 bases between. The CDR3 sequence is CASSVRGDSSYNEQFF. The DNA for the CDR3 is TGTGCCAGCAGCGTTCGCGGGGATAGCTCCTACAATGAGCAGTTCTTC.

CDR3 in amino acids: CSGTSSNEQFF. CDR3 nucleotides: TGCAGCGGGACTAGCAGCAATGAGCAGTTCTTC. The chain employs TRBV29-1 and TRBJ2-1, with 8 bases identical to TRBD2. V shed 7 bases and J 6 bases; nucleotides not matched to a gene: 2. There are 11 residues in the CDR3. Germline CDR1 and CDR2: SQVTM and ANQGSEA.

The rearrangement links TRBV4-1 to TRBJ1-5, with D unclear. CDR3 length equals 14 residues. Trimming took 0 bases from V and 4 from J, leaving 7 bases between them. Germline values: CDR1 MGHRA, CDR2 YSYEKL. CDR3: CASSQDRGNQPQHF. CDR3 coding DNA: TGCGCCAGCAGCCAAGATCGAGGGAATCAGCCCCAGCATTTT.

This chain joins TRBV20-1 and TRBJ1-5; TRBD1 might be the D (5 bases). CDR1 and CDR2 (germline): DFQATT, SNEGSKA (reference sequence). The length of the CDR3 is 15 residues. V gave up 5 bases and J gave up 1 base, with 15 bases separating them. The DNA of the CDR3 is TGCAGTGCTCGTGCAGGGATCTCGAGCAATCAGCCCCAGCATTTT. It specifies CSARAGISSNQPQHF.

The chain couples TRBV6-1 to TRBJ2-1, with D perhaps matching TRBD1 (5 bases). This CDR3 has 15 residues. Deletions cut 8 bases from V and 1 base from J, with 15 bases between. Looked up from germline, CDR1 is MNHNS and CDR2 is SASEGT. The CDR3 protein is CASGPQGGSYNEQFF. Here the CDR3 DNA reads TGTGCCAGCGGACCCCAGGGTGGATCCTACAATGAGCAGTTCTTC.

This chain uses TRBV6-6 with TRBJ1-2; D is perhaps TRBD1 (6 bases). The length of the CDR3 is 11 residues. V lost 8 bases to trimming and J lost 3 bases, with 7 bases between them. CDR1 and CDR2 (germline): MNHNY, SVGAGI (reference sequence). Here the CDR3 reads CASRQDYGYTF. The CDR3, as DNA: TGTGCCAGCCGACAGGACTATGGCTACACCTTC.

This clone has only one observation. The CDR3 DNA is TGTGCCAGCAGGACACAGGGGGTAGAGACCCAGTACTTC. This translates into CASRTQGVETQYF. This chain joins TRBV5-4 and TRBJ2-5, with 8 bases that match TRBD1. The CDR3 is made up of 13 amino acids. CDR1 SGHNT and CDR2 YYREEE come from the germline V gene (reference sequence). The trim removed 5 bases at V and 4 bases at J, leaving 4 bases unmatched.

This sequence joins TRBV4-3 and TRBJ2-1; a weak D match, TRBD1 (6 bases). V lost 1 base to trimming and J lost 7 bases, with 14 bases between them. In germline, CDR1 is LGHNA, CDR2 YSLEER. The CDR3 is 15 residues long. The CDR3 DNA reads as TGCGCCAGCAGCCAAGGACAACAGGGAATTAATGAGCAGTTCTTC. Translating it yields CASSQGQQGINEQFF.

The gene calls are TRBV5-6 and TRBJ2-1; 7 bases agree with TRBD2. This CDR3 has 14 residues. J gave up 4 bases and V 4 bases, and 5 bases lay outside the gene matches. Germline values: CDR1 SGHDT, CDR2 YYEEEE. CDR3 nucleotides: TGTGCCAGCAGCGGGGGGACTAAATACAATGAGCAGTTCTTC. It yields the protein CASSGGTKYNEQFF.

The V and J genes are TRBV18 and TRBJ2-1; D remains ambiguous. Per the germline V gene, CDR1 is KGHSH and CDR2 is LQKENI. V shed 3 bases and J shed 6 bases, with 12 bases lying between them. CDR3 length: 14 amino acids. CDR3 sequence: CASSPLGPGNEQFF. CDR3 in DNA: TGTGCCAGCTCACCCCTGGGTCCAGGCAATGAGCAGTTCTTC.

This clone was counted a few times. V gene TRBV28 combines with J gene TRBJ2-7; 8 bases line up with TRBD1. CDR3 size: 20 residues. V lost 2 bases and J lost 2; bases outside the gene matches: 20. Germline V CDR1 and CDR2: MDHEN, SYDVKM. This CDR3 reads CASSLPHPLTGDSIAYEQYV. CDR3 DNA sequence: TGTGCCAGCAGTTTACCTCACCCTTTGACAGGGGATTCTATCGCCTACGAGCAGTACGTC.

The rearrangement joins TRBV7-9 to TRBJ1-5; TRBD1 matches at 9 bases. The ends lost 3 bases at V and 0 bases at J; junction bases unmatched: 9. Germline V gives CDR1 SEHNR, CDR2 FQNEAQ (reference sequence). The CDR3 length is 18 residues. This CDR3 is CASSLFAGTGISNQPQHF. The DNA for the CDR3 is TGTGCCAGCAGCTTGTTTGCCGGGACAGGGATTAGCAATCAGCCCCAGCATTTT.

This chain connects TRBV6-5 to TRBJ2-5, with TRBD1 as a possible D gene (6 bases). Germline V gene lookup returns CDR1 MNHEY and CDR2 SVGAGI. Trimming cost V 6 bases and J 5 bases, with 13 bases left between them. CDR3 size: 13 residues. DNA for the CDR3: TGTGCCAGCAGGGGGGCAGGGGCGGAGACCCAGTACTTC. Protein sequence: CASRGAGAETQYF.

The chain has TRBV27 and TRBJ1-5; possible D gene TRBD1, 6 bases. V was shortened by 8 bases and J by 5 bases, with 19 bases between the two germline ends. The CDR3 totals 15 residues. CDR1 is MNHEY and CDR2 is SMNVEV in the germline V gene (reference sequence). The CDR3 here is CASRTLGAGHQPQHF. The CDR3 coding sequence is TGTGCCAGCCGAACCCTGGGGGCAGGGCATCAGCCCCAGCATTTT.

The chain carries TRBV6-4 and TRBJ2-3; D uncertain. The germline CDR1 and CDR2 sequences are MRHNA and SNTAGT. V was cut by 10 bases and J by 5 bases, with 16 bases left in between. The CDR3 loop spans 13 amino acids. The CDR3 here is CATRHDIRDTQYF. The CDR3 DNA sequence: TGTGCCACCCGACACGATATCAGAGATACGCAGTATTTT.

The rearrangement links TRBV2 to TRBJ1-2, with 9 bases aligning to TRBD1. Looked up from germline, CDR1 is SNHLY and CDR2 is FYNNEI. There are 14 residues in the CDR3. The ends lost 7 bases at V and 7 bases at J; junction bases unmatched: 10. The CDR3 sequence: CASTETGTGFGYTF. As DNA, the CDR3 is TGTGCCAGCACCGAAACCGGGACAGGGTTTGGCTACACCTTC.

The V and J genes are TRBV27 and TRBJ2-1; 9 nucleotides agree with TRBD2. Looked up from germline, CDR1 is MNHEY and CDR2 is SMNVEV (reference sequence). The CDR3 has 17 amino acids. The J segment lost 7 bases and the V segment lost 6 bases, leaving 16 bases of the junction unmatched. CDR3 in DNA: TGTGCCAGCAGATACTCTATTGCGCGGGGGGGCTGGAATGAGCAGTTCTTC. This translates into CASRYSIARGGWNEQFF.

The V gene is TRBV7-8, the J gene TRBJ1-4; 9 bases line up with TRBD1. CDR3 size: 16 residues. Germline V gene lookup returns CDR1 SGHVS and CDR2 FQNEAQ. J lost 5 bases, V lost 5 bases, and 9 bases had no gene match. CDR3 nucleotide sequence: TGTGCCAGCAGCCCCCGGACAGGGGCCATGAATGAAAAACTGTTTTTT. Translating it yields CASSPRTGAMNEKLFF.

The CDR3 coding sequence is TGCGCCAGTCCCAATCCGGGACAAAGAACCGGGGAGCTGTTTTTT. Its protein is CASPNPGQRTGELFF. The gene calls are TRBV10-1 and TRBJ2-2, with D possibly matching TRBD1 (6 bases). The length of the CDR3 is 15 residues. Trimming shortened V by 9 bases and J by 5 bases, and 19 bases separated the two germline ends. Germline values: CDR1 WNHNN, CDR2 SYGVQD (reference sequence).

The chain has TRBV4-1 and TRBJ1-6, with TRBD1 matching over 8 bases. In germline, CDR1 is MGHRA, CDR2 YSYEKL. V lost 0 bases and J lost 6; bases outside the gene matches: 13. CDR3 length: 19 amino acids. The CDR3 here is CASSQDQKEGQGANSPLHF. CDR3 nucleotides: TGCGCCAGCAGCCAAGATCAAAAGGAAGGTCAGGGGGCTAATTCACCCCTCCACTTT.

The V call is TRBV3-1 (or the pseudogene TRBV3-2), the J call TRBJ2-1, with TRBD2 matching over 7 bases. Germline CDR1 LGHDT, CDR2 YNNKEL (reference sequence). The CDR3 spans 19 residues. Trimming removed 0 bases from V and 4 bases from J; junction bases left unmatched: 15. DNA of the CDR3: TGTGCCAGCAGCCAAGATCACCCCATCAGCGGCGGGGGATACAATGAGCAGTTCTTC. It yields the protein CASSQDHPISGGGYNEQFF.